These 3 T cell receptor beta chains came from one sample sequenced in a study of blood T cells in healthy people across ages. Through a sample-barcoded 5' primer and a J-beta primer mix, a second PCR was run for roughly 6 to 12 cycles. TCRdb analysed the 5' RACE reads with MiXCR anew, one entry per CDR3 protein. Here the sample spans around 1,500,000 distinct CDR3 sequences, about 28% being singletons. The sample was blood. These TCRs come from a woman aged 25 to 39 in good health.

The chain carries TRBV12-3 or TRBV12-4 and TRBJ2-5; tentative D call: TRBD1 (5 bases). The DNA end favors TRBJ2-7, so the J call may be wrong. The CDR3 has 15 residues. The CDR3 coding sequence is TGTGCCAGCAGTTTGACCGACAGAGACTTCGGCGAGCAGTACTTC. This encodes CASSLTDRDFGEQYF.

This clonotype was detected a few times. V gene TRBV20-1 combines with J gene TRBJ1-4; D is perhaps TRBD1 (5 bases). Germline V CDR1 and CDR2: DFQATT, SNEGSKA (reference sequence). Trimming shortened V by 2 bases and J by 7 bases, and 17 bases separated the two germline ends. The CDR3 is made up of 15 amino acids. The CDR3 DNA is TGCAGTGCTAGACCTCCGGGACTTAATATTGAAAAACTGTTTTTT. This sequence encodes CSARPPGLNIEKLFF.

Concerning this clonotype: This may be a read error: a much more frequent sequence differs by one nucleotide. The J gene is TRBJ2-1, the V gene TRBV6-5; 7 bases are a match to TRBD2. This CDR3 is 15 amino acids long. The germline V gene has CDR1 MNHEY and CDR2 SVGAGI. The CDR3 coding sequence is TGTGCCAGCAGTTTTACTAGCGCCTCCTACAATGAGCAGTGCTTC. Its protein is CASSFTSASYNEQCF.